This is a list of T cell receptor beta chains from one sample in a study of molecular identifiers for immune sequencing clone quantification. TCRdb recomputed calls from the PCR reads with MiXCR, one row per CDR3 protein. The sample consists of fewer than 350,000 distinct CDR3 sequences, 24% of them appearing once. Sequenced input: naive CD8+ T cells from blood, with Jurkat cell RNA spiked in. The receptors here all came from a human donor in good health. Some libraries in this study had Jurkat cell RNA spiked in. The CDR3 runs from the conserved cysteine through the conserved F or W. A D gene is named only where the DNA matches it firmly. The size field is filled for only some rows; it gives once, few, many or a size class.

>TRBD2|-|TRBJ2-7|TRBV5-3
CASSPPLAGVSCEQYF
TGTGCCAGCAGCCCCCCTCTAGCGGGTGTCTCCTGCGAGCAGTACTTC
>-|many|TRBJ2-6|TRBV7-6
CASSYNSGANVLTF
TGTGCCAGCAGCTACAACTCTGGGGCCAACGTCCTGACTTTC
>-|many|TRBJ1-1|TRBV20-1
CSAPVGAEAFF
TGCAGTGCCCCGGTTGGAGCTGAGGCTTTCTTT
>TRBD1|-|TRBJ1-1|TRBV9
CASSVVGTASTEAFF
TGTGCCAGCAGCGTAGTGGGGACAGCGAGCACTGAAGCTTTCTTT
>-|once|TRBJ1-4|TRBV7-6
CASIPNGYGSHEKLFF
TGTGCCAGCATCCCCAATGGCTATGGCAGTCACGAAAAACTGTTTTTT
>-|many|TRBJ2-7|TRBV5-8
CASSLIANSVSPYEQYF
TGTGCCAGCAGCTTGATAGCCAACTCGGTTAGTCCCTACGAGCAGTACTTC
>TRBD2|-|TRBJ2-3|TRBV14
CASSQDWPGGGLTDTQYF
TGTGCCAGCAGCCAAGATTGGCCCGGGGGGGGCCTCACAGATACGCAGTATTTT
>-|-|TRBJ2-7|TRBV19
CASSIVGPDYEQYF
TGTGCCAGTAGTATCGTGGGCCCCGACTACGAGCAGTACTTC
>TRBD1|-|TRBJ2-3|TRBV9
CASSVVGQGADTQYF
TGTGCCAGCAGCGTAGTCGGTCAGGGGGCAGATACGCAGTATTTT
>-|many|TRBJ2-7|TRBV14
CASSHQLPYEQYF
TGTGCCAGCAGCCATCAGCTCCCCTACGAGCAGTACTTC
>-|many|TRBJ2-6|TRBV27
CASMEGSGANVLTF
TGTGCCAGCATGGAGGGCTCTGGGGCCAACGTCCTGACTTTC
>-|few|TRBJ1-1|TRBV5-6
CASSLGRRGVITEAFF
TGTGCCAGCAGCTTAGGCCGTAGAGGGGTGATTACTGAAGCTTTCTTT
>-|-|TRBJ2-7|TRBV11-2
CASSLLAGAYEPYF
TGTGCCAGCAGCTTACTCGCAGGGGCCTACGAGCCGTACTTC
>-|-|TRBJ2-7|TRBV29-1
CSAYGTWCYEQYF
TGCAGCGCGTACGGGACGTGGTGCTACGAGCAGTACTTC
>-|-|TRBJ1-5|TRBV6-2/TRBV6-3
CASSSTFSNQPQHF
TGTGCCAGCAGTTCAACCTTTAGCAATCAGCCCCAGCATTTT
>-|-|TRBJ1-4|TRBV19
CASSIGTRGAEKLFF
TGTGCCAGTAGTATCGGGACGAGGGGTGCTGAAAAACTGTTTTTT
>-|-|TRBJ1-5|TRBV6-2/TRBV6-3
CASRNPGLADSNQPQHF
TGTGCCAGCAGGAACCCAGGACTCGCGGATAGCAATCAGCCCCAGCATTTT
>-|few|TRBJ2-7|TRBV20-1
CSARDEVGETYEQYF
TGCAGTGCTAGAGATGAGGTGGGCGAAACCTACGAGCAGTACTTC
>-|-|TRBJ1-1|TRBV7-9
CASRGLENTEAFF
TGTGCCAGCAGGGGGCTGGAAAACACTGAAGCTTTCTTT
>-|-|TRBJ2-1|TRBV27
CASSPEARSSYNEQFF
TGTGCCAGCAGTCCGGAAGCGAGGAGCTCCTACAATGAGCAGTTCTTC
>-|many|TRBJ2-6|TRBV7-9
CAIPHLGGMISGANVLTF
TGTGCCATCCCGCATCTAGGGGGAATGATCTCTGGGGCCAACGTCCTGACTTTC
>TRBD2|-|TRBJ2-3|TRBV30
CAWSRTAGGLDTQYF
TGTGCCTGGAGTCGAACAGCGGGGGGGCTGGATACGCAGTATTTT
>-|-|TRBJ2-1|TRBV6-2/TRBV6-3
CASIGGGEQFF
TGTGCCAGCATCGGGGGAGGCGAGCAGTTCTTC
>-|many|TRBJ1-1|TRBV5-1
CASSLGAMNTEAFF
TGCGCCAGCAGCTTGGGGGCCATGAACACTGAAGCTTTCTTT
>-|few|TRBJ2-5|TRBV27
CASGDSTQYF
TGTGCCAGCGGGGACTCCACCCAGTACTTC
>-|-|TRBJ1-1|TRBV28
CASSFFGGRTEAFF
TGTGCCAGCAGTTTTTTCGGGGGCCGTACTGAAGCTTTCTTT
>TRBD2|once|TRBJ2-1|TRBV6-6
CASSYERETCNEQFF
TGTGCCAGCAGTTACGAGCGGGAAACCTGCAATGAGCAGTTCTTC
>TRBD2|few|TRBJ2-2|TRBV7-2
CASSYKVGRAPGELFF
TGTGCCAGCAGCTACAAGGTCGGGAGGGCCCCCGGGGAGCTGTTTTTT
>-|-|TRBJ2-2|TRBV12-3/TRBV12-4
CASSLDIVTYTGELFF
TGTGCCAGCAGTTTAGACATCGTGACGTACACCGGGGAGCTGTTTTTT
>-|-|TRBJ1-5|TRBV7-9
CASSSTWSTADTQHF
TGTGCCAGCAGCTCAACGTGGTCAACGGCAGATACGCAGCATTTT
>-|few|TRBJ1-5|TRBV19
CASSIATRASQPQHF
TGTGCCAGTAGTATAGCCACTCGGGCGTCTCAGCCCCAGCATTTT
>TRBD1|many|TRBJ2-3|TRBV7-8
CASSLAQGADTQYF
TGTGCCAGCAGCTTAGCACAGGGGGCAGATACGCAGTATTTT
>-|-|TRBJ2-7|TRBV10-3
CAISDVDNTYEQYF
TGTGCCATCAGTGATGTGGACAACACCTACGAGCAGTACTTC
>-|-|TRBJ2-4|TRBV20-1
CSASPRGIAKNIQYF
TGCAGTGCTAGTCCCCGCGGAATAGCCAAAAACATTCAGTACTTC
>-|many|TRBJ2-2|TRBV4-3
CASSQARLTGELFF
TGCGCCAGCAGCCAAGCAAGGTTAACCGGGGAGCTGTTTTTT
>-|few|TRBJ2-7|TRBV7-9
CASSLDQGTYEQYF
TGTGCCAGCAGCTTAGATCAGGGAACCTACGAGCAGTACTTC
>TRBD1|once|TRBJ1-1|TRBV4-3
CASRPARDRPEDLNF
TGCGCCAGCCGCCCGGCGCGGGACAGGCCCGAGGATTTAAACTTT
>-|-|TRBJ2-1|TRBV7-2
CASSLEGGAPYNEQFF
TGTGCCAGCAGCTTAGAAGGAGGAGCCCCCTACAATGAGCAGTTCTTC
>-|many|TRBJ2-1|TRBV19
CASSTLGSSYNEQFF
TGTGCCAGTAGTACGCTAGGAAGCTCCTACAATGAGCAGTTCTTC
>-|-|TRBJ1-1|TRBV7-9
CASSSYGGVIMNTEAFF
TGTGCCAGCAGCTCATACGGGGGGGTCATCATGAACACTGAAGCTTTCTTT
>TRBD1|few|TRBJ2-7|TRBV5-4
CASSFEGTEPYEQYF
TGTGCCAGCAGTTTCGAGGGGACAGAACCCTACGAGCAGTACTTC
>-|many|TRBJ2-7|TRBV6-5
CASSYGQGNEQYF
TGTGCCAGCAGTTACGGGCAGGGCAACGAGCAGTACTTC
>-|few|TRBJ2-2|TRBV24-1
CATMDAETGELFF
TGTGCCACCATGGACGCGGAGACCGGGGAGCTGTTTTTT
>TRBD2|-|TRBJ2-1|TRBV7-9
CASSLEGLAYNEQFF
TGTGCCAGCAGCTTAGAAGGACTAGCGTACAATGAGCAGTTCTTC
>-|many|TRBJ1-3|TRBV12-5
CASGLTASLSGNTIYF
TGTGCTAGTGGACTAACAGCTTCCCTCTCTGGAAACACCATATATTTT
>-|-|TRBJ2-2|TRBV5-5
CASTGTLNAGELFF
TGTGCCAGCACCGGGACACTGAACGCCGGGGAGCTGTTTTTT
>-|-|TRBJ2-3|TRBV11-2
CASSRGQGAPATQYF
TGTGCCAGCAGCCGGGGGCAGGGAGCTCCAGCTACGCAGTATTTT
>TRBD2|-|TRBJ2-1|TRBV12-3/TRBV12-4
CASSLDGRDYDEQFF
TGTGCCAGCAGTCTTGACGGACGGGACTACGATGAGCAGTTCTTC
>-|-|TRBJ2-1|TRBV7-9
CASSRLPTYNEQFF
TGTGCCAGCAGCAGGCTCCCCACTTACAATGAGCAGTTCTTC
>-|many|TRBJ2-2|TRBV5-4
CASSLDKGLTGELFF
TGTGCCAGCAGCTTGGACAAGGGGCTCACCGGGGAGCTGTTTTTT
>-|few|TRBJ2-1|TRBV5-1
CASSLDRRGSYNEQFF
TGCGCCAGCAGCTTGGATCGGCGGGGAAGCTACAATGAGCAGTTCTTC
>-|-|TRBJ2-1|TRBV28
CASSLGRGSVGEQFF
TGTGCCAGCAGTTTAGGCCGAGGGTCCGTTGGGGAGCAGTTCTTC